Sequencing of this TCR beta chain was carried out in a study of graft-versus-host responses after intestinal transplantation. The germline V and J ends were trimmed by 3 bases and 2 bases, with 16 bases remaining between them. CDR1 SGDLS and CDR2 YYNGEE come from the germline V gene. The CDR3 loop spans 16 amino acids. Note on this clone: The target antigen is unknown.

This table comes from immunoSEQ multiplex PCR, and its TCRdb copy is limited to in-frame clones, with some not included. The sample lists 90,000 to 95,000 clones, 80% to 95% occurring once. This chain links TRBV9 with TRBJ2-3; maybe TRBD2 (6 bases). The sample here was unstimulated CD8+ T cells sorted from spleen or lymph node cells, taken before intestinal transplant. The sequence was collected from a human donor who received an intestinal transplant. The CDR3 sequence: CASSGNGGPLTDTQYF. The CDR3, as DNA: TGTGCCAGCAGCGGTAACGGGGGTCCCCTCACAGATACGCAGTATTTT. The variable domain in full, with the rest retrieved from reference TRBV9 and TRBJ2-3, is DSGVTQTPKHLITATGQRVTLRCSPRSGDLSVYWYQQSLDQGLQFLIQYYNGEERAKGNILERFSAQQFPDLHSELNLSSLELGDSALYFCASSGNGGPLTDTQYFGPGTRLTVL.